These 22 T cell receptor beta chains share one sample of origin, sequenced in a study of blood T cell repertoires in COVID-19. Measured with immunoSEQ multiplex PCR; TCRdb has only the in-frame clones, and not every one. The sample shows 25,000 or so clones, around 90% of them seen only once. Sample: peripheral blood. The receptors were gathered from a man between 65 and 85 years old with acute or convalescent COVID-19.

The chain couples TRBV9 to TRBJ2-2; TRBD2 matches 9 bases. The junction had 3 bases not matched to a gene; V was cut back by 0 bases and J by 6 bases. Germline V gene lookup returns CDR1 SGDLS and CDR2 YYNGEE. The CDR3 length is 15 residues. CDR3: CASSVVGGRAGELFF. The CDR3 nucleotides read TGTGCCAGCAGCGTAGTCGGCGGGAGGGCCGGGGAGCTGTTTTTT. Based on the CDR3 plus reference TRBV9 and TRBJ2-2, the full variable domain is DSGVTQTPKHLITATGQRVTLRCSPRSGDLSVYWYQQSLDQGLQFLIQYYNGEERAKGNILERFSAQQFPDLHSELNLSSLELGDSALYFCASSVVGGRAGELFFGEGSRLTVL.

This chain connects TRBV5-6 to TRBJ2-7; TRBD2 might be the D (6 bases). The CDR3 runs 15 residues. Per the germline V gene, CDR1 is SGHDT and CDR2 is YYEEEE. V was clipped by 0 bases and J by 7 bases, with 17 bases between them. CDR3 amino acids: CASSLGWESGREQYF. The CDR3 nucleotides read TGTGCCAGCAGCTTGGGGTGGGAGTCAGGGAGGGAGCAGTACTTC.

The chain couples TRBV7-9 to TRBJ2-1, with 7 nucleotides matching TRBD2. The CDR3 has 16 amino acids. With V trimmed by 0 bases and J by 4 bases, 6 bases remained unmatched. Germline values: CDR1 SEHNR, CDR2 FQNEAQ (reference sequence). The CDR3 DNA sequence: TGTGCCAGCAGCTTAGCGGGGCTAGCGGTTTACAATGAGCAGTTCTTC. Translated: CASSLAGLAVYNEQFF.

The V call is TRBV14, the J call TRBJ2-1, with D perhaps TRBD2 (6 bases). The CDR3 length is 13 residues. Germline-derived CDR1 and CDR2 are SGHDN and FVKESK. V lost 4 bases and J 4 bases, leaving 8 bases between the germline ends. The CDR3 region has the DNA TGTGCCAGCAGCCTGCGGGGATACAATGAGCAGTTCTTC. Residues: CASSLRGYNEQFF.

The V gene is TRBV3-1 (or the pseudogene TRBV3-2), the J gene TRBJ1-1; D is undetermined. V was cut by 4 bases and J by 2 bases, with 8 bases left in between. There are 13 residues in the CDR3. The germline V gene has CDR1 LGHDT and CDR2 YNNKEL (reference sequence). The CDR3, as DNA: TGTGCCAGCAGCCGATCAGAAAACACTGAAGCTTTCTTT. Translated: CASSRSENTEAFF.

V and J are TRBV13 and TRBJ2-1; 7 nucleotides agree with TRBD1. Germline V gene sequence: CDR1 PRHDT, CDR2 FYEKMQ (reference sequence). CDR3 length equals 17 residues. Germline trimming cut 4 bases from V and 1 base from J; bases unmatched to any gene: 10. The CDR3 here is CASSSQGRLSSYNEQFF. The CDR3 DNA reads as TGTGCCAGCAGCTCACAGGGGCGCCTAAGTTCCTACAATGAGCAGTTCTTC.

This chain uses TRBV5-1 with TRBJ1-1, with D tentatively TRBD1 (6 bases). CDR1 SGHRS and CDR2 YFSETQ come from the germline V gene. The CDR3 spans 14 residues. V lost 0 bases and J 1 base, leaving 7 bases between the germline ends. CDR3 region: CASSLGGQNTEAFF. As DNA, the CDR3 is TGCGCCAGCAGCTTGGGGGGACAGAACACTGAAGCTTTCTTT.

CDR3 residues: CASSQDARDYNEQFF. The CDR3 nucleotides read TGCGCCAGCAGCCAAGATGCCCGGGACTACAATGAGCAGTTCTTC. The chain joins TRBV4-3 to TRBJ2-1, with D perhaps matching TRBD2 (5 bases). Looked up from germline, CDR1 is LGHNA and CDR2 is YSLEER. Trimming removed 0 bases at V and 3 bases at J, with 9 bases between. The CDR3 is 15 amino acids.

The chain uses TRBV27 and TRBJ2-4; D is possibly TRBD2 (6 bases). Germline loops: CDR1 MNHEY, CDR2 SMNVEV (reference sequence). The CDR3 runs to 14 residues. Trimming cost V 5 bases and J 0 bases, with 8 bases left between them. CDR3: CASSPGLAKNIQYF. CDR3 bases: TGTGCCAGCAGTCCGGGACTAGCCAAAAACATTCAGTACTTC.

A remark on this clone: Germline and junction disagree at one end, which may indicate a read error. This rearrangement joins TRBV13 to TRBJ2-7; TRBD2 is a possible D gene (7 bases). Germline lookup yields CDR1 PRHDT and CDR2 FYEKMQ (reference sequence). CDR3 length: 19 amino acids. Here the CDR3 reads CASSIGGGSNTLLTYEQYF. In DNA form, the CDR3 reads TGTGCCAGCAGCATAGGGGGGGGTTCCAACACTCTCTTAACCTACGAGCAGTACTTC.

This chain joins TRBV18 and TRBJ2-2, with 9 bases matching TRBD1. Trimming removed 0 bases from V and 2 bases from J; junction bases left unmatched: 1. The CDR3 spans 16 residues. From germline, CDR1 is KGHSH and CDR2 LQKENI. Here the CDR3 DNA reads TGTGCCAGCTCACCACCGGGACAGGGCAACACCGGGGAGCTGTTTTTT. Amino acid sequence: CASSPPGQGNTGELFF.

The rearrangement links TRBV7-2 to TRBJ2-2; 8 nucleotides agree with TRBD2. CDR1 and CDR2 (germline): SGHTA, FQGNSA. Trimming cost V 5 bases and J 4 bases; bases outside gene matches: 15. This CDR3 comprises 18 residues. This chain's CDR3 is CASSLRPFSGIVTGELFF. CDR3 coding DNA: TGTGCCAGCAGCCTCCGACCCTTTAGCGGGATAGTCACCGGGGAGCTGTTTTTT.

CDR3 nucleotides: TGTGCCAGCAGCTTAGCCCAGGACAGGTACCTCTATGGCTACACCTTC. It encodes CASSLAQDRYLYGYTF. This chain joins TRBV11-2 and TRBJ1-2; 7 nucleotides line up with TRBD1. The CDR3 covers 16 residues. CDR1 is SGHAT, CDR2 FQNNGV, per germline. With 1 base clipped from V and 4 bases from J, the junction kept 9 bases outside the gene matches.

V usage is TRBV28 and J usage is TRBJ2-3; weak D call: TRBD1 (7 bases). The CDR3 spans 16 residues. From germline, CDR1 is MDHEN and CDR2 SYDVKM. V was pared by 5 bases and J by 4 bases, with 19 bases between. The DNA of the CDR3 is TGTGCCAGCAGTCAACCGAGGACAGGACTATCAGATACGCAGTATTTT. Its protein is CASSQPRTGLSDTQYF. Together with reference TRBV28 and TRBJ2-3, the CDR3 gives the full variable domain: DVKVTQSSRYLVKRTGEKVFLECVQDMDHENMFWYRQDPGLGLRLIYFSYDVKMKEKGDIPEGYSVSREKKERFSLILESASTNQTSMYLCASSQPRTGLSDTQYFGPGTRLTVL.

The DNA for the CDR3 is TGTGCCAGCAGCCTTAAGGACAGTGATGGCTACACCTTC. Translated: CASSLKDSDGYTF. V gene TRBV14 combines with J gene TRBJ1-2; a possible D gene is TRBD1 (6 bases). The CDR3 runs to 13 residues. Germline assignment: CDR1 SGHDN and CDR2 FVKESK. Trimming pared 4 bases from V and 6 bases from J, leaving 12 bases between.

The rearrangement links TRBV6-6 to TRBJ1-1; D is unresolved. The CDR3 consists of 15 residues. The V gene's germline CDR1 is MNHNY and CDR2 SVGAGI (reference sequence). With 6 bases removed from V and 0 bases from J, the gap between germline ends came to 14 bases. The chain's CDR3 is CASSPGRNLNTEAFF. In nucleotides, the CDR3 is TGTGCCAGCAGCCCCGGGAGAAACCTGAACACTGAAGCTTTCTTT.

The chain's CDR3 is CASSLARQETQYF. As DNA, the CDR3 is TGTGCCAGCAGCTTAGCACGGCAAGAGACCCAGTACTTC. This chain links TRBV7-8 with TRBJ2-5; the D is unclear. V lost 0 bases and J lost 2, with 4 bases in between. This CDR3 spans 13 amino acids. The germline CDR1 and CDR2 sequences are SGHVS and FQNEAQ.

The V call is TRBV4-1, the J call TRBJ1-5; a weak D match, TRBD1 (5 bases). V lost 0 bases to trimming and J lost 5 bases, with 11 bases between them. Germline loops: CDR1 MGHRA, CDR2 YSYEKL. CDR3 length: 15 residues. CDR3 DNA: TGCGCCAGCAGCCAAGAACCCAGGGATGATCAGCCCCAGCATTTT. As protein: CASSQEPRDDQPQHF.

The V call is TRBV28, the J call TRBJ2-1, with 12 bases aligning to TRBD2. In germline, CDR1 is MDHEN, CDR2 SYDVKM. This CDR3 has 17 residues. The V segment lost 3 bases and the J segment 6 bases; nucleotides outside the gene matches: 9. The CDR3 here is CASSFPTSGSVINEQFF. The CDR3 DNA is TGTGCCAGCAGTTTCCCGACTAGCGGGAGCGTTATCAATGAGCAGTTCTTC.

The chain has TRBV3-1 (or the pseudogene TRBV3-2) and TRBJ2-7; 13 bases align to TRBD2. Germline values: CDR1 LGHDT, CDR2 YNNKEL (reference sequence). The CDR3 totals 15 residues. The V gene end was trimmed by 1 base and the J gene end by 6 bases; junction bases not matched to a gene: 3. CDR3 region: CASSQGLAGGSEQYF. CDR3 nucleotide sequence: TGTGCCAGCAGCCAAGGACTAGCGGGAGGTAGCGAGCAGTACTTC.

This chain connects TRBV29-1 to TRBJ2-7; TRBD1 agrees at 11 bases. Trimming cost V 0 bases and J 3 bases; bases outside gene matches: 7. The length of the CDR3 is 16 residues. Germline CDR1 reads SQVTM; CDR2 reads ANQGSEA. CDR3: CSVEDPAGTGGYEQYF. CDR3 in DNA: TGCAGCGTTGAAGACCCCGCCGGGACAGGGGGCTACGAGCAGTACTTC.

This clone was detected only once. The J gene is TRBJ2-7, the V gene TRBV27; 9 positions match TRBD1. Germline lookup yields CDR1 MNHEY and CDR2 SMNVEV (reference sequence). The V segment lost 2 bases and the J segment 4 bases; nucleotides outside the gene matches: 3. This CDR3 is 14 amino acids long. The CDR3 loop reads CASSLGTGLYEQYF. The CDR3 bases are TGTGCCAGCAGTTTAGGGACAGGGTTATACGAGCAGTACTTC.